These 27 T cell receptor beta chains were sequenced from one sample in a study of blood T cell repertoires in COVID-19. TCRdb's copy holds only in-frame clones and misses some; the assay was immunoSEQ multiplex PCR. In the table there are hundreds of thousands of clones, roughly 84% of which are singletons. Sequencing was done on a sample of peripheral blood. These receptors were collected from a woman of 80 years or more with active or convalescent COVID-19.

The V gene is TRBV18, the J gene TRBJ2-7, with TRBD2 matching over 9 bases. The length of the CDR3 is 13 residues. Per germline, CDR1 KGHSH and CDR2 LQKENI. J lost 5 bases, V lost 6 bases, and 5 bases had no gene match. CDR3 in DNA: TGTGCCAGCTCGGGCGGGAGGGAGAACGAGCAGTACTTC. Amino acids: CASSGGRENEQYF.

Details on this clone: A junction end diverges from the germline sequence, so it may reflect a read error. This chain joins TRBV20-1 and TRBJ2-1; D is possibly TRBD2 (6 bases). CDR1 and CDR2 (germline): DFQATT, SNEGSKA (reference sequence). CDR3 size: 12 residues. The CDR3 DNA is TGCAGTGCTAGTGAGGGACTCCGCCCCGGGATCTTC. Its protein is CSASEGLRPGIF.

This clone was seen once. This chain connects TRBV4-3 to TRBJ2-7; a weak D match, TRBD2 (5 bases). V lost 3 bases and J lost 6, with 9 bases in between. Germline values: CDR1 LGHNA, CDR2 YSLEER. The CDR3 has 12 residues. The CDR3 protein is CASSQAGGEQYF. The CDR3 DNA reads as TGCGCCAGCAGCCAGGCGGGCGGCGAGCAGTACTTC.

The chain recombines TRBV24-1 with TRBJ2-4; the D gene is possibly TRBD2 (6 bases). The CDR3 is made up of 18 amino acids. Trimming removed 4 bases from V and 0 bases from J, with 18 bases in between. CDR1 and CDR2 (germline): KGHDR, SFDVKD. The CDR3 nucleotides are TGTGCCACCAGTGAAACCCCGCCCAGGGAGGTAGCCAAAAACATTCAGTACTTC. Its protein product is CATSETPPREVAKNIQYF.

The rearrangement joins TRBV5-1 to TRBJ2-7; D remains ambiguous. Germline V gene data show CDR1 as SGHRS and CDR2 as YFSETQ. V was cut by 0 bases and J by 0 bases, with 10 bases left in between. This CDR3 region has 15 residues. The CDR3 DNA reads TGCGCCAGCAGCTTGGAGCCGGGTTCCTCCTACGAGCAGTACTTC. This codes for CASSLEPGSSYEQYF.

The chain joins TRBV6-6 to TRBJ1-2, with 8 positions matching TRBD1. V lost 4 bases to trimming and J lost 8 bases; unmatched junction nucleotides: 3. Looked up from germline, CDR1 is MNHNY and CDR2 is SVGAGI (reference sequence). The CDR3 is 12 residues long. The CDR3 reads CASSSDRVGYTF. The CDR3 bases are TGTGCCAGCAGTTCGGACAGGGTCGGCTACACCTTC.

This sequence joins TRBV29-1 and TRBJ2-1; 8 bases fit TRBD2. This CDR3 is built from 15 residues. Germline V gene sequence: CDR1 SQVTM, CDR2 ANQGSEA. The junction had 9 bases not matched to a gene; V was cut back by 0 bases and J by 8 bases. CDR3 amino acids: CSVEDTGGFDYEQFF. The CDR3 DNA follows: TGCAGCGTTGAAGATACGGGGGGGTTCGACTATGAGCAGTTCTTC.

The chain combines TRBV15 with TRBJ1-2; maybe TRBD1 (6 bases). The CDR3 length is 14 residues. Between the trimmed V and J ends, which lost 3 bases and 9 bases, there was a span of 17 bases. CDR1 and CDR2 from the germline V gene are LNHNV and YYDKDF (reference sequence). This chain's CDR3 is CATSRGGLSPSYTF. The DNA of the CDR3 is TGTGCCACCAGCAGGGGGGGGCTAAGCCCCAGCTACACCTTC.

This clone was seen a single time. The V call is TRBV7-9, the J call TRBJ2-7; 8 positions match TRBD2. With V trimmed by 5 bases and J by 4 bases, 7 bases remained unmatched. CDR1 and CDR2 from the germline V gene are SEHNR and FQNEAQ (reference sequence). CDR3 length: 14 residues. Written as DNA, the CDR3 is TGTGCCAGCAGCCCCCGGACTAGCCAGTACGAGCAGTACTTC. This translates into CASSPRTSQYEQYF.

This clone showed up just a few times. The J gene is TRBJ2-5, the V gene TRBV4-1, with 13 bases matching TRBD2. This CDR3 comprises 17 residues. The germline CDR1 and CDR2 sequences are MGHRA and YSYEKL. V was clipped by 1 base and J by 5 bases; unmatched bases: 7. The CDR3 loop is CASSQGQTSGRSETQYF. The CDR3 DNA follows: TGCGCCAGCAGCCAAGGCCAGACTAGCGGGAGGTCCGAGACCCAGTACTTC.

V gene TRBV30 combines with J gene TRBJ1-1, with unresolved D. CDR3 length equals 13 residues. The V gene lost 5 bases and the J gene lost 2 bases, with 12 bases spanning the gap. Germline values: CDR1 GTSNPN, CDR2 SVGIG (reference sequence). CDR3 DNA sequence: TGTGCCTGGGGCAGGATGGTTAACACTGAAGCTTTCTTT. Its protein product is CAWGRMVNTEAFF.

The chain is built from TRBV28 and TRBJ1-6; a possible D gene is TRBD1 (6 bases). In germline, CDR1 is MDHEN, CDR2 SYDVKM. The CDR3 runs 17 residues. Trimming took 2 bases from V and 4 from J, leaving 15 bases between them. CDR3 in amino acids: CASSLINIGGYNSPLHF. DNA for the CDR3: TGTGCCAGCAGTTTAATAAATATAGGGGGTTATAATTCACCCCTCCACTTT.

CDR3 sequence: CATRKWDSRYNEQFF. In DNA, the CDR3 is TGTGCCACCAGGAAATGGGACAGCAGATACAATGAGCAGTTCTTC. The V gene is TRBV15, the J gene TRBJ2-1; 7 positions agree with TRBD1. Per the germline V gene, CDR1 is LNHNV and CDR2 is YYDKDF (reference sequence). The CDR3 runs 15 residues. The ends lost 6 bases at V and 4 bases at J; junction bases unmatched: 9.

This chain links TRBV30 with TRBJ2-2, with 9 bases fitting TRBD2. Germline values: CDR1 GTSNPN, CDR2 SVGIG (reference sequence). The junction had 7 bases not matched to a gene; V was cut back by 0 bases and J by 8 bases. The CDR3 contains 15 residues. The CDR3 DNA reads TGTGCCTGGAGTGTCCGTCTAGCGGGGACGGGGGAGCTGTTTTTT. It yields the protein CAWSVRLAGTGELFF.

This chain uses TRBV27 with TRBJ2-7; possible D gene TRBD1, 6 bases. V was pared by 2 bases and J by 2 bases, with 13 bases between. The germline gives CDR1 MNHEY, CDR2 SMNVEV (reference sequence). CDR3 length equals 15 residues. CDR3 protein: CASSLRQGSPYEQYF. The CDR3 coding sequence is TGTGCCAGCAGTTTAAGGCAGGGGAGCCCCTACGAGCAGTACTTC.

This clone has a single count. The chain has TRBV27 and TRBJ2-6, with 7 nucleotides matching TRBD1. The germline gives CDR1 MNHEY, CDR2 SMNVEV (reference sequence). V gave up 11 bases and J gave up 3 bases; unmatched junction bases: 7. The CDR3 is 14 amino acids. The CDR3 protein is CAYRGTFGANVLTF. CDR3 DNA: TGTGCCTACAGGGGAACGTTTGGGGCCAACGTCCTGACTTTC.

The rearrangement uses TRBV5-1 and TRBJ2-2; possibly TRBD1 for D (6 bases). Trimming took off 3 bases at V and 7 bases at J, with 13 bases between the two ends. The CDR3 is 14 residues long. CDR1 is SGHRS, CDR2 YFSETQ, per germline. The CDR3 nucleotides are TGCGCCAGCAGCTCTGTACAGGGTATCGGGGAGCTGTTTTTT. This encodes CASSSVQGIGELFF.

This clone was counted between two and nine times. The rearrangement uses TRBV19 and TRBJ1-2, with D perhaps TRBD1 (6 bases). The CDR3 has 17 residues. Germline V gene sequence: CDR1 LNHDA, CDR2 SQIVND (reference sequence). Between the trimmed V and J ends, which lost 7 bases and 2 bases, there was a span of 23 bases. The CDR3: CASISGDRGTKNYGYTF. Here the CDR3 DNA reads TGTGCCAGTATCTCAGGAGACCGAGGGACAAAAAACTATGGCTACACCTTC. The whole variable domain, remainder taken from reference TRBV19 and TRBJ1-2, is DGGITQSPKYLFRKEGQNVTLSCEQNLNHDAMYWYRQDPGQGLRLIYYSQIVNDFQKGDIAEGYSVSREKKESFPLTVTSAQKNPTAFYLCASISGDRGTKNYGYTFGSGTRLTVV.

The chain is built from TRBV6-2 or TRBV6-3 and TRBJ1-2, with unresolved D. The germline gives CDR1 MNHEY, CDR2 SVGEGT. V dropped 0 bases and J dropped 3 bases, with 11 bases sitting between them. This CDR3 is built from 15 residues. Here the CDR3 DNA reads TGTGCCAGCAGTTACTCGACGCGGGGTGACTATGGCTACACCTTC. It specifies CASSYSTRGDYGYTF.

This clone turned up a few times. This chain links TRBV24-1 with TRBJ1-2, with a possible D match to TRBD1 (5 bases). The CDR3 consists of 15 residues. CDR1 is KGHDR, CDR2 SFDVKD, per germline. V dropped 7 bases and J dropped 8 bases, with 22 bases sitting between them. This chain's CDR3 is CATSQDTDSVGGYTF. CDR3 in DNA: TGTGCCACCAGCCAGGACACCGATTCCGTAGGAGGCTACACCTTC.

The gene calls are TRBV10-3 and TRBJ2-6; 10 bases match TRBD2. The CDR3 covers 18 residues. V lost 4 bases, J lost 4 bases, and 10 bases stayed unmatched. Germline V gene data show CDR1 as ENHRY and CDR2 as SYGVKD. For the CDR3, the DNA is TGTGCCATCAGTGGAGGAAAAGCGGGGGGGCAAGGGGCCAACGTCCTGACTTTC. Its translation is CAISGGKAGGQGANVLTF.

The chain combines TRBV13 with TRBJ2-7; 8 bases are a match to TRBD1. Trimming took 5 bases from V and 5 from J; bases not matched to a gene: 14. The germline V gene encodes CDR1 PRHDT and CDR2 FYEKMQ (reference sequence). This CDR3 has 16 residues. As DNA, the CDR3 is TGTGCCAGCAGCCAGAGGGACAGGACAATTCTGAACGAGCAGTACTTC. Translation: CASSQRDRTILNEQYF. Full variable domain (missing parts from reference TRBV13 and TRBJ2-7): AAGVIQSPRHLIKEKRETATLKCYPIPRHDTVYWYQQGPGQDPQFLISFYEKMQSDKGSIPDRFSAQQFSDYHSELNMSSLELGDSALYFCASSQRDRTILNEQYFGPGTRLTVT.

This chain joins TRBV29-1 and TRBJ2-5; 7 bases are shared with TRBD2. V trimming: 7 bases; J trimming: 2 bases; junction bases outside the gene matches: 4. Germline CDR1 and CDR2: SQVTM and ANQGSEA. The CDR3 length is 12 residues. The CDR3: CSALGGQETQYF. In DNA form, the CDR3 reads TGCAGCGCCCTGGGGGGGCAAGAGACCCAGTACTTC.

The chain employs TRBV7-6 and TRBJ2-5; 12 nucleotides match TRBD2. From germline, CDR1 is SGHVS and CDR2 FNYEAQ. The CDR3 has 19 amino acids. V shed 2 bases, J shed 2 bases, and the junction held 12 bases outside the gene matches. For the CDR3, the DNA is TGTGCCAGCAGCTTACGCACCCCTTGGACTAGCGGGATACAAGAGACCCAGTACTTC. The encoded protein is CASSLRTPWTSGIQETQYF.

This clone was picked up a small number of times. Additional DNA sequences in this sample encode the identical CDR3. The chain joins TRBV7-9 to TRBJ2-3; possibly TRBD1 for D (5 bases). Germline CDR1 reads SEHNR; CDR2 reads FQNEAQ (reference sequence). The CDR3 length is 14 residues. Trimming stripped 1 base from V and 0 bases from J, with 5 bases between. The CDR3 sequence: CASSLEGSTDTQYF. The DNA for the CDR3 is TGTGCCAGCAGCTTAGAGGGGAGCACAGATACGCAGTATTTT.

This chain joins TRBV9 and TRBJ2-5; 9 positions agree with TRBD1. V shed 4 bases, J shed 5 bases, and the junction held 6 bases outside the gene matches. From germline, CDR1 is SGDLS and CDR2 YYNGEE. The CDR3 contains 14 residues. CDR3 bases: TGTGCCAGCAGCATCACAGGGGGCAGGGAGACCCAGTACTTC. It yields the protein CASSITGGRETQYF.

V gene TRBV28 combines with J gene TRBJ2-7; 7 nucleotides agree with TRBD2. The length of the CDR3 is 14 residues. J gave up 0 bases and V 5 bases, and 4 bases lay outside the gene matches. CDR1 is MDHEN, CDR2 SYDVKM, per germline. CDR3 sequence (DNA): TGTGCCAGCAGTCTCAGACTAGCCTCCTACGAGCAGTACTTC. This encodes CASSLRLASYEQYF.